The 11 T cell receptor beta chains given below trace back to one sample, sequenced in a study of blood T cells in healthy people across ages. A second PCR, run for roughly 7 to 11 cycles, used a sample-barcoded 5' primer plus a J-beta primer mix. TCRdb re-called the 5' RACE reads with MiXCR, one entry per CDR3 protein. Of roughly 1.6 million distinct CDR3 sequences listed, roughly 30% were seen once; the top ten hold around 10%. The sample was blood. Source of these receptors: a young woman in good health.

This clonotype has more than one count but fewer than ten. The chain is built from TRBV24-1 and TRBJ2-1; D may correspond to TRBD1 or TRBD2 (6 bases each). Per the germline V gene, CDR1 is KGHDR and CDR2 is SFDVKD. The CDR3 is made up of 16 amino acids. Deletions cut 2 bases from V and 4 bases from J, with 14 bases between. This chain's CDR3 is CATSDSGAGTYNEQFF. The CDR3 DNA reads TGTGCCACCAGTGATTCGGGGGCCGGGACATACAATGAGCAGTTCTTC.

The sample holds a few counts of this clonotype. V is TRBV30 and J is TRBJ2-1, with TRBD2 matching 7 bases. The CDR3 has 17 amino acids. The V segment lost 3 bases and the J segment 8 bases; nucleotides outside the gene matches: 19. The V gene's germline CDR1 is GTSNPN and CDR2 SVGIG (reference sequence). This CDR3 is CAWSSTTSREGWDEQFF. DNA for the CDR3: TGTGCCTGGAGCTCCACGACTAGCAGGGAAGGGTGGGATGAGCAGTTCTTC.

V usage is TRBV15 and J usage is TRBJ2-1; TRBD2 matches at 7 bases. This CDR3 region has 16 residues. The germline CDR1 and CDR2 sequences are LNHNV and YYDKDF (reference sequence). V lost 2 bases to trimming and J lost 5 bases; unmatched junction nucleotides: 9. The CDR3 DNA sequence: TGTGCCACCAGCAGACGGACAATGACTAGCCACAATGAGCAGTTCTTC. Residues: CATSRRTMTSHNEQFF.

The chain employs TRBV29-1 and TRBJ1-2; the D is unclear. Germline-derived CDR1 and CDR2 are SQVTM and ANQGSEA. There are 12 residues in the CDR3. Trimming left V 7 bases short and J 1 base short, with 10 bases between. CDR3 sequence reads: CSGVSGNYGYTF. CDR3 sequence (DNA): TGCAGCGGTGTCTCTGGTAACTATGGCTACACCTTC.

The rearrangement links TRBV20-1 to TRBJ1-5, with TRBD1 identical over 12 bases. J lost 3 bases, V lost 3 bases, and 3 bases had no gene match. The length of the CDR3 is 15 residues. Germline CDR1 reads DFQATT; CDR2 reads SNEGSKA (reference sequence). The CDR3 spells CSASKGQGANQPQHF. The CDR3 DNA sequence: TGCAGTGCTAGCAAGGGACAGGGGGCCAATCAGCCCCAGCATTTT.

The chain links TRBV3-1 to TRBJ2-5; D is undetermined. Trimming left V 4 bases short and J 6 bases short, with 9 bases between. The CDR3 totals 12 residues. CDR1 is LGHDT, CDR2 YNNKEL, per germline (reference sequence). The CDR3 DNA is TGTGCCAGCAGCCCCTTCGGCCAGACCCAGTACTTC. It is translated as CASSPFGQTQYF.

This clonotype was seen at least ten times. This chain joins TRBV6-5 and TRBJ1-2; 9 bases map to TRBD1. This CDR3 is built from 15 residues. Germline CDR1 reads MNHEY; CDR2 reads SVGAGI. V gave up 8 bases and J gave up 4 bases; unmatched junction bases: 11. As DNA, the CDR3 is TGTGCCAGCGCGACACAGGGGGCGGACGGCTATGGCTACACCTTC. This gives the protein CASATQGADGYGYTF.

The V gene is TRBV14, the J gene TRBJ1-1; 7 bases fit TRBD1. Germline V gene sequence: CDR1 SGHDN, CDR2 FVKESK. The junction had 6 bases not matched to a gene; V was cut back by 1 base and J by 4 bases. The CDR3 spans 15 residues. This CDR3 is CASSQGSGGSTEAFF. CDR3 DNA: TGTGCCAGCAGCCAAGGGTCAGGGGGGAGCACTGAAGCTTTCTTT. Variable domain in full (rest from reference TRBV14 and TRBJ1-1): EAGVTQFPSHSVIEKGQTVTLRCDPISGHDNLYWYRRVMGKEIKFLLHFVKESKQDESGMPNNRFLAERTGGTYSTLKVQPAELEDSGVYFCASSQGSGGSTEAFFGQGTRLTVV.

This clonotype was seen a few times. The CDR3 DNA follows: TGTGCCAGCTCACACAGGGACCCTTTCGCCGGGGAGCTGTTTTTT. Translation gives CASSHRDPFAGELFF. The rearrangement uses TRBV18 and TRBJ2-2; maybe TRBD1 (6 bases). CDR1 and CDR2 from the germline V gene are KGHSH and LQKENI. The CDR3 consists of 15 residues. V shed 4 bases and J shed 6 bases, with 15 bases lying between them.

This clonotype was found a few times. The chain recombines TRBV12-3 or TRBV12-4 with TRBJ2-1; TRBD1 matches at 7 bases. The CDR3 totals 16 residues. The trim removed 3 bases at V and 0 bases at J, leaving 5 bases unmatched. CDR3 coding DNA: TGTGCCAGCAGTTTGGGACAGCTGAGCTCCTACAATGAGCAGTTCTTC. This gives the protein CASSLGQLSSYNEQFF.

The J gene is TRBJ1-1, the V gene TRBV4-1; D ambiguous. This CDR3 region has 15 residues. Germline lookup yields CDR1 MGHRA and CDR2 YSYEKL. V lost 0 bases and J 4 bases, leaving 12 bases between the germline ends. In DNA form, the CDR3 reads TGCGCCAGCAGCCAAGAAGAAGGTTTGGGCACTGAAGCTTTCTTT. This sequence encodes CASSQEEGLGTEAFF.